This TCR beta chain was sequenced in a study of T-cell memory formation after mild COVID-19. Germline lookup yields CDR1 KGHSH and CDR2 LQKENI. V lost 5 bases to trimming and J lost 2 bases, with 4 bases between them. The CDR3 extends over 11 amino acids. In its sample, this clonotype was seen a few times. TCRdb redid the calling of the 5' RACE reads with MiXCR, one entry per CDR3 protein. The data contain approximately 150,000 distinct CDR3 sequences, less than 20% of them singletons. What was sequenced was PBMCs or a T cell subset sorted from them (not recorded which). This TCR was recovered from an adult woman who had mild COVID-19 (a few samples of this study predate the infection). Cell type and time point are not known. The V gene is TRBV18, the J gene TRBJ2-7, with D unresolved. CDR3 DNA sequence: TGTGCCAGCTCAACAACCTACGAGCAGTACTTC. Translation gives CASSTTYEQYF.